Below are 23 T cell receptor beta chains sequenced from a single sample in a study of T cell repertoires in cytomegalovirus infection. TCRdb reanalysed the reads using MiXCR and keeps one entry per CDR3 protein. The sample consists of some 560,000 distinct CDR3 sequences, 40% of them appearing once. The antigens these receptors bind are not known. Material: cultured PBMCs, obtained from culture after CMV antigen stimulation. The source is a human donor in good health (CMV status not recorded). Some clones in this sample may be carry-over from other donors' samples.

This clonotype appeared a few times. The chain joins TRBV7-9 to TRBJ1-2, with 9 positions matching TRBD1. The CDR3 is 16 amino acids. Germline loops: CDR1 SEHNR, CDR2 FQNEAQ (reference sequence). V gave up 3 bases and J gave up 5 bases; unmatched junction bases: 10. The CDR3 region is CASSFDRTGVQYGYTF. CDR3 DNA: TGTGCCAGCAGCTTCGATAGGACAGGGGTACAGTATGGCTACACCTTC.

The chain joins TRBV28 to TRBJ2-3; TRBD2 aligns across 8 bases. The CDR3 consists of 15 residues. Germline V gene sequence: CDR1 MDHEN, CDR2 SYDVKM. Trimming at V came to 2 bases and at J to 5 bases, leaving 6 bases not matched to a gene. The CDR3 protein is CASSLRGGNQDTQYF. The CDR3 bases are TGTGCCAGCAGTTTACGGGGGGGGAACCAAGATACGCAGTATTTT.

This clonotype was counted only a few times. The genes are TRBV7-8 and TRBJ2-7; a weak D match, TRBD1 (6 bases). Germline V lookup: CDR1 SGHVS, CDR2 FQNEAQ. CDR3 size: 15 residues. V lost 3 bases and J lost 5, with 17 bases in between. CDR3 residues: CASSFRDTREHEQYF. In DNA, the CDR3 is TGTGCCAGCAGCTTCCGGGACACCAGGGAGCACGAGCAGTACTTC.

CDR3 coding DNA: TGTGCCATCAGGGACAGGTCGGGCTACGAGCAGTACTTC. Protein: CAIRDRSGYEQYF. The chain links TRBV10-3 to TRBJ2-7; 7 positions agree with TRBD1. This CDR3 contains 13 residues. Germline V gene data show CDR1 as ENHRY and CDR2 as SYGVKD. The J segment lost 3 bases and the V segment lost 6 bases, leaving 5 bases of the junction unmatched.

The chain uses TRBV20-1 and TRBJ1-1; 8 bases align to TRBD1. J lost 4 bases, V lost 5 bases, and 12 bases had no gene match. The CDR3 loop spans 15 amino acids. Germline V gene sequence: CDR1 DFQATT, CDR2 SNEGSKA (reference sequence). The CDR3 sequence is CSAYPRQGSGTEAFF. As DNA, the CDR3 is TGCAGTGCTTACCCACGACAGGGGAGTGGCACTGAAGCTTTCTTT.

This chain uses TRBV6-1 with TRBJ1-1, with D perhaps TRBD1 (5 bases). This CDR3 spans 15 amino acids. The V gene lost 7 bases and the J gene lost 1 base, with 16 bases spanning the gap. Germline assignment: CDR1 MNHNS and CDR2 SASEGT. The CDR3 spells CASKTGLAWNTEAFF. Here the CDR3 DNA reads TGTGCCAGCAAAACAGGCCTGGCCTGGAACACTGAAGCTTTCTTT.

The V and J genes are TRBV10-3 and TRBJ2-6, with 7 bases fitting TRBD2. Germline trimming cut 3 bases from V and 1 base from J; bases unmatched to any gene: 6. The germline gives CDR1 ENHRY, CDR2 SYGVKD. CDR3 length equals 17 residues. This CDR3 reads CAISDSPGRSGANVLTF. CDR3 coding DNA: TGTGCCATCAGTGACTCCCCCGGGAGGTCTGGGGCCAACGTCCTGACTTTC.

DNA for the CDR3: TGTGCCAGCAGCTTGGGGACAGGGATGTCGGCTTTCTTT. This gives the protein CASSLGTGMSAFF. The chain links TRBV12-3 or TRBV12-4 to TRBJ1-1, with 9 nucleotides matching TRBD1. Losses at the gene ends were 6 bases for V and 11 bases for J; bases not matched to a gene: 10. The CDR3 sequence is 13 residues long.

The chain carries TRBV2 and TRBJ1-1, with 7 bases fitting TRBD1. The CDR3 extends over 14 amino acids. With 4 bases clipped from V and 5 bases from J, the junction kept 7 bases outside the gene matches. Germline V gives CDR1 SNHLY, CDR2 FYNNEI. This CDR3 reads CASSGPGGRTEAFF. For the CDR3, the DNA is TGTGCCAGCAGTGGTCCAGGGGGGCGAACTGAAGCTTTCTTT.

This clonotype showed up just a few times. This chain links TRBV6-2 or TRBV6-3 with TRBJ2-1, with TRBD1 matching over 9 bases. V shed 6 bases, J shed 6 bases, and the junction held 6 bases outside the gene matches. CDR3 length equals 14 residues. CDR1 is MNHEY and CDR2 is SVGEGT in the germline V gene. Here the CDR3 reads CASRTGGRPNEQFF. The CDR3 DNA reads as TGTGCCAGCAGGACAGGGGGTCGCCCCAATGAGCAGTTCTTC.

This rearrangement joins TRBV25-1 to TRBJ2-5; unclear D gene. The CDR3 spans 9 residues. Germline CDR1 MGHDK, CDR2 SYGVNS. The V end lost 9 bases, the J end lost 4 bases, and 3 bases lay between the germline ends. The CDR3 here is CARRETQYF. In nucleotides, the CDR3 is TGTGCCAGGCGAGAGACCCAGTACTTC.

This clonotype was detected a few times. The chain is built from TRBV12-5 and TRBJ1-5, with D possibly being TRBD1 (6 bases). Germline CDR1 and CDR2: LGHNT and FRNRAP. This CDR3 comprises 15 residues. V was trimmed by 1 base and J by 5 bases, leaving 12 bases between them. This chain's CDR3 is CASGLAFGGDQPQHF. CDR3 DNA: TGTGCTAGTGGTTTGGCCTTCGGGGGCGATCAGCCCCAGCATTTT.

This clonotype was observed at least ten times. The chain uses TRBV12-3 or TRBV12-4 and TRBJ1-1; D is perhaps TRBD1 (6 bases). This CDR3 contains 13 residues. V was trimmed by 6 bases and J by 5 bases, leaving 13 bases between them. For the CDR3, the DNA is TGTGCCAGCAGCCTAGGGGGGGTGACTGAAGCTTTCTTT. Translation: CASSLGGVTEAFF.

Concerning this clonotype itself: At one end, the junction sequence differs from germline, possibly due to a read error. This sequence joins TRBV7-2 and TRBJ2-3, with D possibly being TRBD2 (6 bases). Germline V gives CDR1 SGHTA, CDR2 FQGNSA. The CDR3 is 13 residues long. The CDR3: CASSPRGTHTRYF. Here the CDR3 DNA reads TGTGCCAGCAGCCCCCGGGGGACCCATACGCGGTATTTT.

In this sample, this clonotype turned up once. The junction shows a germline mismatch at one end, possibly a read error. This chain uses TRBV6-8 with TRBJ2-7, with TRBD2 identical over 16 bases. CDR1 is MNHGY, CDR2 SAAAGT, per germline. This CDR3 has 20 amino acids. The chain's CDR3 is CASSYSTPGLAGGPSHEQYF. CDR3 nucleotides: TGTGCCAGCAGTTACTCTACTCCGGGACTAGCGGGAGGGCCCTCCCACGAGCAGTACTTC.

This chain joins TRBV19 and TRBJ2-6; D not resolved. The CDR3 consists of 17 residues. Germline V lookup: CDR1 LNHDA, CDR2 SQIVND (reference sequence). Trimming shortened V by 7 bases and J by 0 bases, and 16 bases separated the two germline ends. CDR3 sequence: CASTPTPTDSGANVLTF. The CDR3 coding sequence is TGTGCCAGTACCCCGACGCCGACGGACTCTGGGGCCAACGTCCTGACTTTC.

This chain uses TRBV20-1 with TRBJ2-7, with D perhaps TRBD1 (6 bases). Germline V gene lookup returns CDR1 DFQATT and CDR2 SNEGSKA (reference sequence). Trimming took 6 bases from V and 0 from J, leaving 21 bases between them. The length of the CDR3 is 16 residues. The CDR3 coding sequence is TGCAGTGCCCAAATAGGACAGTTAACAAGCTCCTACGAGCAGTACTTC. This sequence encodes CSAQIGQLTSSYEQYF.

This clonotype was found a few times. The V and J genes are TRBV12-5 and TRBJ2-5; 7 bases agree with TRBD1. The V gene's germline CDR1 is LGHNT and CDR2 FRNRAP. V was pared by 9 bases and J by 1 base, with 8 bases of the junction left unmatched. The CDR3 totals 14 residues. CDR3 nucleotides: TGTGCTAGCAACCCGGGACAGCCCCAAGAGACCCAGTACTTC. This gives the protein CASNPGQPQETQYF.

V usage is TRBV20-1 and J usage is TRBJ2-5, with unresolved D. The CDR3 runs to 14 residues. The V and J ends lost 3 bases and 0 bases respectively, with 11 bases between them. Germline V gene lookup returns CDR1 DFQATT and CDR2 SNEGSKA (reference sequence). The CDR3 bases are TGCAGTGCTAGCCCCACCGCGTACCAAGAGACCCAGTACTTC. It yields the protein CSASPTAYQETQYF.

This clonotype was seen a few times. This CDR3 reads CASSLGPIPREQFF. The CDR3 DNA reads TGTGCCAGCAGCTTAGGACCGATCCCGAGGGAGCAGTTCTTC. The V call is TRBV7-2, the J call TRBJ2-1, with D unclear. CDR3 length: 14 residues. Trimming took 1 base from V and 10 from J, leaving 14 bases between them. In germline, CDR1 is SGHTA, CDR2 FQGNSA.

DNA of the CDR3: TGTGCCAGCAGCTGGACGGGACAAACCACAGATACGCAGTATTTT. This translates into CASSWTGQTTDTQYF. The J gene is TRBJ2-3, the V gene TRBV7-8; possibly TRBD1 for D (6 bases). There are 15 residues in the CDR3. Germline V CDR1 and CDR2: SGHVS, FQNEAQ. Trimming shortened V by 4 bases and J by 2 bases, and 13 bases separated the two germline ends. Drawing the rest from reference TRBV7-8 and TRBJ2-3, the complete variable domain is GAGVSQSPRYKVAKRGQDVALRCDPISGHVSLFWYQQALGQGPEFLTYFQNEAQLDKSGLPSDRFFAERPEGSVSTLKIQRTQQEDSAVYLCASSWTGQTTDTQYFGPGTRLTVL.

The chain joins TRBV12-3 or TRBV12-4 to TRBJ2-7; a weak D match, TRBD1 (6 bases). The CDR3 has 15 residues. Trimming left V 7 bases short and J 0 bases short, with 16 bases between. The CDR3, as DNA: TGTGCCAGCACCAAGAGCGACAGGTTCTCCTACGAGCAGTACTTC. As protein: CASTKSDRFSYEQYF.

This chain uses TRBV12-3 or TRBV12-4 with TRBJ2-1, with D hard to call. This CDR3 region has 14 residues. The V gene lost 2 bases and the J gene lost 3 bases, with 8 bases spanning the gap. The CDR3 is CASSLTLGYNEQFF. CDR3 coding DNA: TGTGCCAGCAGTTTAACGCTGGGCTACAATGAGCAGTTCTTC.